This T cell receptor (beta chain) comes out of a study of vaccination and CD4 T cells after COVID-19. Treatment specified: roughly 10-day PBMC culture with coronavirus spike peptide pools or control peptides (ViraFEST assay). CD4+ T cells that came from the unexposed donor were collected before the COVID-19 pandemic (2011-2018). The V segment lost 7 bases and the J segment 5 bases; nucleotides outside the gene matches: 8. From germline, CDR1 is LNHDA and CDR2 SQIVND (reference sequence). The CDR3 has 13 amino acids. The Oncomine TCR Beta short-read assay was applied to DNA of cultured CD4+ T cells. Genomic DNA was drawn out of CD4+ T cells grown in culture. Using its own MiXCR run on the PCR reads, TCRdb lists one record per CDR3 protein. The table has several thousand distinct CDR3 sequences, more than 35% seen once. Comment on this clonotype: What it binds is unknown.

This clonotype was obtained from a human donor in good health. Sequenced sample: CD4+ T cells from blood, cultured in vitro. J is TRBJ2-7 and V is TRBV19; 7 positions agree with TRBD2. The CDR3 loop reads CASMWTSGHEQYF. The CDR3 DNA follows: TGTGCCAGTATGTGGACTAGTGGGCACGAGCAGTACTTC.